This TCR beta chain was found in a study of T cells in Graves' hyperthyroidism and ophthalmopathy. Study-wide context: Peripheral blood samples were taken at initial diagnosis, prior to any treatment.

This clonotype occurred a few times. CDR3 length equals 12 residues. Germline V gene lookup returns CDR1 MNHNS and CDR2 SASEGT. V was pared by 6 bases and J by 10 bases, with 13 bases between. Amplified TCR beta CDR3 regions came from RNA transcripts. First-round RT-PCR of the TCR CDR3 relied on the HTBI primer set. TCRdb re-called the multiplex PCR reads with MiXCR, one entry per CDR3 protein. The sample lists approximately 360,000 distinct CDR3 sequences, more than 15% seen once, with 25% to 35% in the top ten. This chain uses TRBV6-1 with TRBJ2-1, with D tentatively TRBD1 or TRBD2 (6 bases each). The sequencing input was blood. The sequence came from a woman aged 18-35 years with Graves' hyperthyroidism that later progressed to Graves' ophthalmopathy. For the CDR3, the DNA is TGTGCCAGCAGCGGCGGGACACTCGAGCAGTTCTTC. Amino acid sequence: CASSGGTLEQFF.